Sequencing of this T cell receptor (beta chain) was carried out in a study of T cells after posttransplantation cyclophosphamide. Whole-study results and caveats: Tissue-infiltrating T cells from skin or gut overlapped little with blood T cells. After PTCy, TRB diversity resembled that of CNI/methotrexate controls. Later blood repertoires were often dominated by clones from the donor CD8+ memory compartment.

By share, this clone counts as medium-sized. Its antigen is unidentified. Cyclophosphamide on days +3 and +4 followed busulfan-fludarabine conditioning and a marrow graft. CDR3 size: 15 residues. The germline CDR1 and CDR2 sequences are MGHRA and YSYEKL. Germline trimming cut 3 bases from V and 4 bases from J; bases unmatched to any gene: 8. The assay was immunoSEQ multiplex PCR, and TCRdb's table has in-frame clones only and misses some. This sample shows some 18,000 clones and no singletons; around 0.56% rests with the ten largest. The clonotype comes from a female patient in her thirties or forties who received an allogeneic stem cell transplant from a related donor, was CMV-positive, and had no GVHD. Some of these T cells may belong to the graft donor. This chain uses TRBV4-1 with TRBJ2-7; 8 bases match TRBD1. Sequencing was performed on PBMCs, taken after allogeneic stem cell transplant with posttransplant cyclophosphamide. CDR3 sequence (DNA): TGCGCCAGCAGCCACGCGACAGGGGAGGCGTACGAGCAGTACTTC. This codes for CASSHATGEAYEQYF.